The clone carrying this T cell receptor (beta chain) was counted between two and nine times. This CDR3 region has 13 residues. Trimming took 4 bases from V and 3 from J; bases not matched to a gene: 3. In TCRdb, the RT-PCR reads were re-called with MiXCR into one record per CDR3 protein. The top ten hold 3% to 4.5% of the sample, which has more than 550,000 distinct CDR3 sequences, around 14% seen once. The V gene is TRBV12-3 or TRBV12-4, the J gene TRBJ2-7, with 7 bases identical to TRBD1. The sample taken for sequencing was memory CD4+ T cells from blood. This TCR was sampled from a female donor in good health, serving as a healthy control. CDR3 sequence reads: CASSSGQIYEQYF. CDR3 DNA: TGTGCCAGCAGTTCGGGACAGATCTACGAGCAGTACTTC.